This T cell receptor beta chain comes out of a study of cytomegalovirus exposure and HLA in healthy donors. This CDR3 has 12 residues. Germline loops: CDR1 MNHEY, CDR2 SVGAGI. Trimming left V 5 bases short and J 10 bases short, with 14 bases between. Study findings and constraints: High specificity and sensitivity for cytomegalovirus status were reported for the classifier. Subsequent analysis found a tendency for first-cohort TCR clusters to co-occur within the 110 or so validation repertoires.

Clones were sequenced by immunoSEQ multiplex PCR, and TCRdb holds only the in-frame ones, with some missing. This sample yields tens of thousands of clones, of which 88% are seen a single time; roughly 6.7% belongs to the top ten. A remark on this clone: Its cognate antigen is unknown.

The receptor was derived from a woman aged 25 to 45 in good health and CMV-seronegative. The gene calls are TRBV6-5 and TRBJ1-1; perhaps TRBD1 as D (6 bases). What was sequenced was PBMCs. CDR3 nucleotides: TGTGCCAGCAGTGATCTGGACAGTGGAGCTTTCTTT. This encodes CASSDLDSGAFF.